This TCR beta chain is from a study of T-cell reconstitution after alpha-beta-depleted transplantation in children. Study-level findings and limits: T cells produced anew were the main source of T-cell counts and diversity one year after transplant. Surviving recipient T cells and thymic progenitors produced the high day-60 TCRbeta diversity seen in some patients.

Germline V gene data show CDR1 as SQVTM and CDR2 as ANQGSEA. V shed 2 bases and J shed 4 bases, with 9 bases lying between them. This CDR3 spans 13 amino acids. A TCRbeta library incorporating unique molecular identifiers was prepared. TCRdb analysed the PCR reads with MiXCR anew, one entry per CDR3 protein. The table lists a few hundred thousand distinct CDR3 sequences, around 9.9% of them singletons. The sample holds many counts of this clonotype. What it binds is unknown. The TCR comes from a child less than two years old with acute myeloid leukemia, due to receive a stem cell transplant. The V and J genes are TRBV29-1 and TRBJ2-1; the D is unclear. Sequenced here: PBMCs, sampled before TCRalphabeta/CD19-depleted stem cell transplant. The CDR3 spells CSVERSPYNEQFF. Written as DNA, the CDR3 is TGCAGCGTTGAAAGGTCCCCGTACAATGAGCAGTTCTTC.